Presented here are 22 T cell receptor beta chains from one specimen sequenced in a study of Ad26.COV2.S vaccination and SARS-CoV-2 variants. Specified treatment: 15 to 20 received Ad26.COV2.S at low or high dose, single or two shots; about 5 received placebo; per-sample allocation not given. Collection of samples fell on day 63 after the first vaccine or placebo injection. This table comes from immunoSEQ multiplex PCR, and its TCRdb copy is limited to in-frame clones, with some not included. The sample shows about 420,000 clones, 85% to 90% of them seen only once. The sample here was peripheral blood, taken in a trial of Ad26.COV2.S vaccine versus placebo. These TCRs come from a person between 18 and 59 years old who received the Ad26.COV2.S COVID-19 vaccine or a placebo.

CDR3 bases: TGTGCCAGCAGCTTCGAGACAGGGGGCGACGAGCAGTACTTC. Protein: CASSFETGGDEQYF. The chain links TRBV5-5 to TRBJ2-7; 10 bases fit TRBD1. The trim removed 2 bases at V and 5 bases at J, leaving 4 bases unmatched. The CDR3 covers 14 residues. Germline V CDR1 and CDR2: SGHKS, YYEKEE (reference sequence).

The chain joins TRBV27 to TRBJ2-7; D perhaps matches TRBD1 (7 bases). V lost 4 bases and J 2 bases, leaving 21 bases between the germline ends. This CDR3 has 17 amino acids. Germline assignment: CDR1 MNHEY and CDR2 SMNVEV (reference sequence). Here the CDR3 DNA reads TGTGCCAGCAGTTCGGCCGGGGCAGGGGGGCCCACCTACGAGCAGTACTTC. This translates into CASSSAGAGGPTYEQYF.

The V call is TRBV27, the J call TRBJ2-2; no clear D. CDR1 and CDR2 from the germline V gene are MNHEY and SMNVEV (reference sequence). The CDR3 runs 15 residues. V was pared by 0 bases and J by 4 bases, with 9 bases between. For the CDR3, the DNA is TGTGCCAGCAGTTTATCGGTTCGCGGCACCGGGGAGCTGTTTTTT. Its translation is CASSLSVRGTGELFF.

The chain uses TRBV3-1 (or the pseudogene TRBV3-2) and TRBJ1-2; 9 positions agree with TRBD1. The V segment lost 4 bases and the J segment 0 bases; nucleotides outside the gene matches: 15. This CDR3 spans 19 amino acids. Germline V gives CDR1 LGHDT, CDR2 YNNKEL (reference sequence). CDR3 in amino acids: CASSRTFSLGQGANYGYTF. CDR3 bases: TGTGCCAGCAGCCGAACCTTTTCCTTGGGACAGGGAGCTAACTATGGCTACACCTTC.

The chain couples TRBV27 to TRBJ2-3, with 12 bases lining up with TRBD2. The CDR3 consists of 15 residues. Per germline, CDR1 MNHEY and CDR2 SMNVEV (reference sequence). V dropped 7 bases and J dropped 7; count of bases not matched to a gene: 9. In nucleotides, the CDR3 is TGTGCCAGCACCTTACTAGCGGGGGGTGGATATACGCAGTATTTT. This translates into CASTLLAGGGYTQYF.

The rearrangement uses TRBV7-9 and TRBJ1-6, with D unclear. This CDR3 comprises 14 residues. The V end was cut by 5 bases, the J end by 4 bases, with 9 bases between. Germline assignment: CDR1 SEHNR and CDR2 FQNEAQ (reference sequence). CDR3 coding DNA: TGTGCCAGCAGCGCCGTACAGTATAATTCACCCCTCCACTTT. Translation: CASSAVQYNSPLHF.

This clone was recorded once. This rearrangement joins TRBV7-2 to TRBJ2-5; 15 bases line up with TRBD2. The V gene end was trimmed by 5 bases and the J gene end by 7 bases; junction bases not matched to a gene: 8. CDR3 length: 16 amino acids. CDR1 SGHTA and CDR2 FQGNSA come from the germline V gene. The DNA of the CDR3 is TGTGCCAGCAGCCGGACGGGACTAGCGGGGGGCGGGACCCAGTACTTC. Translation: CASSRTGLAGGGTQYF.

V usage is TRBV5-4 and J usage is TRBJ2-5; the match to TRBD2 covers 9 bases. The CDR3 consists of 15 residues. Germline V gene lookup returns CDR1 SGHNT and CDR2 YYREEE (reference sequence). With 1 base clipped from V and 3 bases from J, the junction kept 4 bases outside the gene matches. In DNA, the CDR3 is TGTGCCAGCAGCTTGTACGCGGGAGGGGAAGAGACCCAGTACTTC. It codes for CASSLYAGGEETQYF.

Here the CDR3 DNA reads TGTGCCATCAGTTCGGGGGGGGAGAATAATCAGCCCCAGCATTTT. It translates to CAISSGGENNQPQHF. This chain connects TRBV10-3 to TRBJ1-5, with D possibly TRBD1 on 5 matching bases. This CDR3 comprises 15 residues. Trimming removed 5 bases at V and 4 bases at J, with 15 bases between. CDR1 is ENHRY, CDR2 SYGVKD, per germline.

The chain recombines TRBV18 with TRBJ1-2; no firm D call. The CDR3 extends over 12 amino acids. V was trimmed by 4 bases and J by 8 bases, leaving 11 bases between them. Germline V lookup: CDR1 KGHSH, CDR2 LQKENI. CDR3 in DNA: TGTGCCAGCTCACAGGGTCAGAAGGGCTACACCTTC. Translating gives CASSQGQKGYTF.

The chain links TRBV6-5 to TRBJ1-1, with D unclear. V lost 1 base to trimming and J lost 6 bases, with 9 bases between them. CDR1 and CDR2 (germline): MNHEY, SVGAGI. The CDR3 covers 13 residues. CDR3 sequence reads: CASSYFTGAEAFF. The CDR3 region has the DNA TGTGCCAGCAGTTACTTTACGGGCGCTGAAGCTTTCTTT.

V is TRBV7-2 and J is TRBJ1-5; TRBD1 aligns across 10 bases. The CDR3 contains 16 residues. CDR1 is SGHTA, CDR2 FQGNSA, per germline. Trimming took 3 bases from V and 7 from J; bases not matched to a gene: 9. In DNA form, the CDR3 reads TGTGCCAGCAGCTTCGGGACAGGGGAACTCGGGCAGCCCCAGCATTTT. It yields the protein CASSFGTGELGQPQHF. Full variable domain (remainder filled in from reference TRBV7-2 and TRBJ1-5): GAGVSQSPSNKVTEKGKDVELRCDPISGHTALYWYRQSLGQGLEFLIYFQGNSAPDKSGLPSDRFSAERTGGSVSTLTIQRTQQEDSAVYLCASSFGTGELGQPQHFGDGTRLSIL.

This CDR3 is CASSGVYSYNEQFF. CDR3 DNA sequence: TGCGCCAGCAGCGGGGTGTACTCCTACAATGAGCAGTTCTTC. The J gene is TRBJ2-1, the V gene TRBV4-1; D ambiguous. Per germline, CDR1 MGHRA and CDR2 YSYEKL. V was trimmed by 5 bases and J by 0 bases, leaving 8 bases between them. The CDR3 contains 14 residues.

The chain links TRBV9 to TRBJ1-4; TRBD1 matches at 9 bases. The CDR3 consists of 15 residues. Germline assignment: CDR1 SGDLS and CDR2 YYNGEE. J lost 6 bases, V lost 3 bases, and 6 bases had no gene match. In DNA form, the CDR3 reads TGTGCCAGCAGCGCGGCGACAGGGGGTTATGAAAAACTGTTTTTT. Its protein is CASSAATGGYEKLFF.

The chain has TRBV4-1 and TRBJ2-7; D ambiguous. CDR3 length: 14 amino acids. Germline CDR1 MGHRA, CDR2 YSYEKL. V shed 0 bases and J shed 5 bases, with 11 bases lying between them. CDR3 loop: CASSQDRAEDEQYF. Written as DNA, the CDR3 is TGCGCCAGCAGCCAAGATAGGGCTGAGGACGAGCAGTACTTC.

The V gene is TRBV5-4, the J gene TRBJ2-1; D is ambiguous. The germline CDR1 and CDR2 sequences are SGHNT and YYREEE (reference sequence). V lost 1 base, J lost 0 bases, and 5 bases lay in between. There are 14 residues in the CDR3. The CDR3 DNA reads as TGTGCCAGCAGCTTGCGAGGCTCCTACAATGAGCAGTTCTTC. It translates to CASSLRGSYNEQFF.

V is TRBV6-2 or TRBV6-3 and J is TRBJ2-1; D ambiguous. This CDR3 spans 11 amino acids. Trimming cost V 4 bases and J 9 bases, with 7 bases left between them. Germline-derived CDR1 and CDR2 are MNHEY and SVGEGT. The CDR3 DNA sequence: TGTGCCAGCAGTTTATCGGGTGAGCAGTTCTTC. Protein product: CASSLSGEQFF.

The CDR3 DNA reads as TGTGCCTGGAGTGGACAGTACAATAGCAATCAGCCCCAGCATTTT. Protein: CAWSGQYNSNQPQHF. This chain joins TRBV30 and TRBJ1-5, with D maybe TRBD1 (5 bases). The CDR3 is made up of 15 amino acids. The V and J ends lost 1 base and 0 bases respectively, with 10 bases between them. The germline V gene encodes CDR1 GTSNPN and CDR2 SVGIG (reference sequence).

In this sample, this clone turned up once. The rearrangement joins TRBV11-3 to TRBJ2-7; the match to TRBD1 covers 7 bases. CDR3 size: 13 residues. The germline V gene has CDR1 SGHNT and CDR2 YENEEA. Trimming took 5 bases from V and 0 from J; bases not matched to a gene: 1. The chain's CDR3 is CASSPGGSYEQYF. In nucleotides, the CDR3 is TGTGCCAGCAGCCCAGGGGGCTCCTACGAGCAGTACTTC.

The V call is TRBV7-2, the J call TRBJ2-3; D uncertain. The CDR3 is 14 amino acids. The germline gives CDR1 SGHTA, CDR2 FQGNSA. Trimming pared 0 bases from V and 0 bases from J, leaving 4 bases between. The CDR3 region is CASSLAGSTDTQYF. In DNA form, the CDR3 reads TGTGCCAGCAGCTTAGCGGGGAGCACAGATACGCAGTATTTT.

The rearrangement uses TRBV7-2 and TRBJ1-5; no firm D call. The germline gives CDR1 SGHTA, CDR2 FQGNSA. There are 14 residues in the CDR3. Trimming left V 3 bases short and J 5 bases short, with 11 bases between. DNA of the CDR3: TGTGCCAGCAGCTTTGACTCACCCCATCAGCCCCAGCATTTT. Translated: CASSFDSPHQPQHF.

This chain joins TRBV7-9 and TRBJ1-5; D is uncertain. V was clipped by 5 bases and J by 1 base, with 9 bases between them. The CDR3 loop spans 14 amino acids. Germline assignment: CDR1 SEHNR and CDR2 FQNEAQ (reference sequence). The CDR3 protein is CASSLLTSNQPQHF. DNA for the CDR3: TGTGCCAGCAGCCTTCTCACCAGCAATCAGCCCCAGCATTTT.